These T cell receptor beta chains were read from a single sample in a study of beta chain features in type 1 diabetes. TCRdb's copy holds only in-frame clones and misses some; the assay was immunoSEQ multiplex PCR. This sample has around 690,000 clones, with about an eighth found just once. Sequences were obtained from naive CD4+ T cells from blood. These receptor sequences come from a man aged 25-45 years with type 1 diabetes. The CDR3 runs from the conserved cysteine through the conserved F or W. A D gene is named only where the DNA matches it firmly. Size is stated for part of the rows, as once, few or many counts, or as a class when the clone is expanded.

>TRBD2|TRBJ2-1|TRBV5-6|few
TGTGCCAGCAGAACGACTAGCAGGAGCTCCTACAATGAGCAGTTCTTC
CASRTTSRSSYNEQFF
>TRBD1|TRBJ1-1|TRBV6-5|.
TGTGCCAGCAGTTACTTTAGAACAGGGGGCACTGAAGCTTTCTTT
CASSYFRTGGTEAFF
>.|TRBJ2-3|TRBV4-2|few
TGTGCCAGCAGCCCCCCTCGACAGAGCACAGATACGCAGTATTTT
CASSPPRQSTDTQYF
>TRBD1|TRBJ2-1|TRBV5-4|.
TGTGCCAGCAGCTTGGGCAGGGGGCCAAATGAGCAGTTCTTC
CASSLGRGPNEQFF
>.|TRBJ2-7|TRBV19|few
TGTGCCAGTAGTTCCGCCTACGAGCAGTACTTC
CASSSAYEQYF
>TRBD1|TRBJ1-5|TRBV7-9|few
TGTGCCAGCAGCCGGGGACAGGGTAATCAGCCCCAGCATTTT
CASSRGQGNQPQHF
>.|TRBJ2-1|TRBV9|few
TGTGCCAGCAGCGTTGACAATGAGCAGTTCTTC
CASSVDNEQFF
>TRBD1|TRBJ1-5|TRBV7-9|few
TGTGCCAGCAGCCCTGACAGGGACAATCAGCCCCAGCATTTT
CASSPDRDNQPQHF
>TRBD1|TRBJ1-2|TRBV28|.
TGTGCCAGCACCCAACAGGGGGACGGCTACACCTTC
CASTQQGDGYTF
>.|TRBJ1-3|TRBV14|few
TGTGCCAGCAGCCTGTACGGGAACACCATATATTTT
CASSLYGNTIYF
>.|TRBJ1-5|TRBV28|.
TGTGCCAGCAGCCCCACAGCGGCGAATCAGCCCCAGCATTTT
CASSPTAANQPQHF
>.|TRBJ1-1|TRBV19|.
TGTGCCAGTAGTACTGGGACACTCGCTGAAGCTTTCTTT
CASSTGTLAEAFF
>TRBD1|TRBJ1-1|TRBV5-1|few
TGCGCCAGCAGCAACCCCACAGGGGAAAGGAACACTGAAGCTTTCTTT
CASSNPTGERNTEAFF
>TRBD1|TRBJ1-6|TRBV30|few
TGTGCCTGGAGGACAGACAGGGGAAATTCACCCCTCCACTTT
CAWRTDRGNSPLHF
>.|TRBJ2-3|TRBV7-9|few
TGTGCCAGCAGCTTAGATGGGGCCACAGATACGCAGTATTTT
CASSLDGATDTQYF
>TRBD1|TRBJ1-1|TRBV29-1|few
TGCAGCGTTGACCTTAACAGGGGGTGGAACACTGAAGCTTTCTTT
CSVDLNRGWNTEAFF
>.|TRBJ2-1|TRBV5-4|few
TGTGCCAGCAGCTTGAGTTCGGAAAATGAGCAGTTCTTC
CASSLSSENEQFF
>.|TRBJ1-1|TRBV2|few
TGTGCCAGCAGTGTTCAGAACACTGAAGCTTTCTTT
CASSVQNTEAFF
>TRBD1|TRBJ2-1|TRBV27|few
TGTGCCAGCAGTCTCCGGGACAGGGGGCCGAATGAGCAGTTCTTC
CASSLRDRGPNEQFF
>TRBD1|TRBJ2-3|TRBV5-6|.
TGTGCCAGCAGCCCCACAGGGGTGGGCACAGATACGCAGTATTTT
CASSPTGVGTDTQYF
>TRBD1|TRBJ2-2|TRBV15|.
TGTGCCACCAGCCCTCGACAGGGGGCGAGCACCGGGGAGCTGTTTTTT
CATSPRQGASTGELFF
>.|TRBJ2-5|TRBV4-2|few
TGTGCCAGCAGCCCCGGCCCATCGGCGACCCAGTACTTC
CASSPGPSATQYF
>.|TRBJ1-1|TRBV6-1|few
TGTGCCAGCATCCCGATGAGGGGGGCCACTGAAGCTTTCTTT
CASIPMRGATEAFF